The entry that follows covers one T cell receptor (beta chain) sequence. The antigen is not known. The sample belongs to a study of cytomegalovirus exposure and HLA in healthy donors. General observations from the study: Within the approximately 110 validation repertoires, first-cohort TCR clusters tended to co-occur, according to a later analysis. Associated with cytomegalovirus, according to the listing, were 150 to 200 TCR beta chains.

The germline V and J ends were trimmed by 3 bases and 5 bases, with 13 bases remaining between them. CDR3 size: 14 residues. The germline gives CDR1 LNHDA, CDR2 SQIVND (reference sequence). Only in-frame clones appear in the TCRdb table, and some are missing; sequencing was by immunoSEQ multiplex PCR. The sample records about 170,000 clones, approximately 86% being singletons. This clonotype was obtained from a woman aged 18-29 years in good health and CMV-seronegative. The sample taken for sequencing was PBMCs. The gene calls are TRBV19 and TRBJ1-2; TRBD1 is a possible D gene (6 bases). CDR3 bases: TGTGCCAGTAGTATCACGGGGGGCGGATATGGCTACACCTTC. Amino acid sequence: CASSITGGGYGYTF.